The sequence of this TCR beta chain was determined in a study of shared clonotypes between healthy human individuals. This clone showed up just once. Germline CDR1 is SGHTA and CDR2 is FQGNSA. The CDR3 runs 18 residues. J gave up 7 bases and V 5 bases, and 19 bases lay outside the gene matches. Some clones are missing from TCRdb's copy, which holds only in-frame ones; the method was immunoSEQ multiplex PCR. The data hold under 750,000 clones, with around 77% observed a single time. The clonotype was recovered from a woman in her twenties or thirties in good health. Material: memory CD4+ T cells sorted from blood. Subset of the sample: CD45RA-negative fraction. The rearrangement links TRBV7-2 to TRBJ2-5; 10 nucleotides match TRBD2. The CDR3 sequence: CASSQESRTSGRTGTQYF. CDR3 in DNA: TGTGCCAGCAGCCAAGAGTCCCGGACTAGCGGACGCACAGGGACCCAGTACTTC.